Listed here are 9 T cell receptor beta chains from one sample, sequenced in a study of human versus mouse CDR3 diversity and MHC coevolution (dated by TCRdb to about 2017). The library was produced with the immunoSEQ multiplex PCR assay. Imported from immuneACCESS, the table was reduced by TCRdb to in-frame sequences with V and J called. These copies leave out some clones; in studies compared against another copy, an unresolved V gene accounts for under half, and the cause of the remainder is not known. Present in this sample are roughly 80,000 clones, 93% of which were seen just once. The top ten constitute 1.3% to 1.5% of the sample. Sequenced material: naive CD4+ T cells from blood. The cell subset or site label on this specimen signifies: CD45RO-negative CD62L-positive naive CD4 T cells. These receptors came from a person aged 25 to 69 in good health.

The V call is TRBV2, the J call TRBJ2-3; maybe TRBD2 (5 bases). This CDR3 is 14 amino acids long. V was pared by 6 bases and J by 4 bases, with 14 bases between. Germline V lookup: CDR1 SNHLY, CDR2 FYNNEI. The CDR3 sequence is CASRHPGLSDTQYF. In DNA, the CDR3 is TGTGCCAGCAGGCATCCCGGACTCTCAGATACGCAGTATTTT.

In DNA, the CDR3 is TGCGCCAGCAGCTTAGCCGTTACAGATACGCAGTATTTT. This translates into CASSLAVTDTQYF. This rearrangement joins TRBV5-1 to TRBJ2-3; D gene uncertain. Trimming left V 2 bases short and J 3 bases short, with 7 bases between. The V gene's germline CDR1 is SGHRS and CDR2 YFSETQ. The length of the CDR3 is 13 residues.

The chain uses TRBV27 and TRBJ2-7; the match to TRBD2 covers 9 bases. Trimming took 5 bases from V and 3 from J; bases not matched to a gene: 8. The length of the CDR3 is 15 residues. Germline CDR1 is MNHEY and CDR2 is SMNVEV (reference sequence). CDR3 protein: CASSPAGGGGYEQYF. The CDR3 nucleotides are TGTGCCAGCAGTCCAGCAGGCGGGGGGGGCTACGAGCAGTACTTC.

The V call is TRBV6-5, the J call TRBJ2-1, with a tentative D call TRBD1 (7 bases). The CDR3 is 14 amino acids. Germline CDR1 is MNHEY and CDR2 is SVGAGI. The germline V and J ends were trimmed by 5 bases and 6 bases, with 14 bases remaining between them. The CDR3 DNA follows: TGTGCCAGCAGTACCCCTCAGGGGGGCAATGAGCAGTTCTTC. It translates to CASSTPQGGNEQFF.

CDR3 DNA: TGTGCCAGCAGTTTCCTGACAGGGAACGGCTACACCTTC. Translation: CASSFLTGNGYTF. V usage is TRBV28 and J usage is TRBJ1-2; 7 bases are shared with TRBD1. Germline trimming cut 3 bases from V and 8 bases from J; bases unmatched to any gene: 6. Germline V gene sequence: CDR1 MDHEN, CDR2 SYDVKM. The CDR3 runs to 13 residues.

The CDR3 loop reads CAWRNNNEQFF. CDR3 coding DNA: TGTGCCTGGAGGAACAACAATGAGCAGTTCTTC. This chain joins TRBV30 and TRBJ2-1, with no clear D. V lost 3 bases and J lost 5, with 5 bases in between. The CDR3 sequence is 11 residues long. Germline V gene data show CDR1 as GTSNPN and CDR2 as SVGIG (reference sequence).

The V call is TRBV27, the J call TRBJ2-1, with TRBD2 identical over 9 bases. Germline-derived CDR1 and CDR2 are MNHEY and SMNVEV (reference sequence). The J segment lost 9 bases and the V segment lost 5 bases, leaving 11 bases of the junction unmatched. This CDR3 has 15 residues. The CDR3 DNA sequence: TGTGCCAGCAGTAAAGGACTAGCGAGCGGCACTGAGCAGTTCTTC. Translated: CASSKGLASGTEQFF.

This rearrangement joins TRBV7-8 to TRBJ2-7; perhaps TRBD1 as D (6 bases). There are 13 residues in the CDR3. V lost 5 bases to trimming and J lost 3 bases, with 11 bases between them. Per germline, CDR1 SGHVS and CDR2 FQNEAQ. CDR3 sequence reads: CASSRDNRYEQYF. The CDR3 nucleotides read TGTGCCAGCAGCCGGGACAATCGCTACGAGCAGTACTTC.

The J gene is TRBJ1-2, the V gene TRBV28; D uncertain. The CDR3 has 14 amino acids. The germline V and J ends were trimmed by 1 base and 1 base, with 7 bases remaining between them. In germline, CDR1 is MDHEN, CDR2 SYDVKM. CDR3 sequence reads: CASSLSRVNYGYTF. CDR3 nucleotide sequence: TGTGCCAGCAGTTTATCACGGGTTAACTATGGCTACACCTTC.